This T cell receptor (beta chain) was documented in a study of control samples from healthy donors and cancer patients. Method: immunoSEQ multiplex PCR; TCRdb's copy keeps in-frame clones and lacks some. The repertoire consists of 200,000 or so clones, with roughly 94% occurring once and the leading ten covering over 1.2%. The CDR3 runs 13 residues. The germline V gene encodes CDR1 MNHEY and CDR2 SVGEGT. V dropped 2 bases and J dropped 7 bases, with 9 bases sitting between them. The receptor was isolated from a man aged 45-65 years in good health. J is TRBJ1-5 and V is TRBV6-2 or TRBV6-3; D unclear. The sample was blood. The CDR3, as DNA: TGTGCCAGCAGTTACAGGCCCGGGCAGCCCCAGCATTTT. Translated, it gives CASSYRPGQPQHF.